The 19 T cell receptor beta chains listed next were all sequenced from one sample in a study of molecular identifiers for immune sequencing clone quantification. One entry per CDR3 protein, called by TCRdb with MiXCR from the PCR reads. The table lists some 100,000 distinct CDR3 sequences, about 35% of them singletons. Sequencing input: naive CD8+ T cells from blood, with Jurkat cell RNA spiked in. Subset meaning: FACS-sorted CD8+CD4-CCR7+CD45RA+ naive T cells. All receptors derive from a human donor in good health. Some libraries in this study had Jurkat cell RNA spiked in.

For this clonotype: A clone one base away is much larger, so this may be a read error. A read error is likely, as this CDR3 ends without the conserved phenylalanine or tryptophan. This chain uses TRBV24-1 with TRBJ2-2, with TRBD2 matching 8 bases. With V trimmed by 4 bases and J by 8 bases, 8 bases remained unmatched. Germline V lookup: CDR1 KGHDR, CDR2 SFDVKD. The CDR3 has 15 residues. The DNA of the CDR3 is TGTGCCACCAGTGACGAAATAGCGGGATTAGGGGAGCTGTTTTTA. Translated: CATSDEIAGLGELFL.

The chain couples TRBV29-1 to TRBJ2-7; D unclear. Trimming stripped 0 bases from V and 4 bases from J, with 16 bases between. In germline, CDR1 is SQVTM, CDR2 ANQGSEA. This CDR3 is built from 15 residues. The CDR3 DNA reads TGCAGCGTTGAAGATCTGTCCGCAGAAACTTACGAGCAGTACTTC. This sequence encodes CSVEDLSAETYEQYF.

J is TRBJ2-7 and V is TRBV11-3; either TRBD1 or TRBD2 may supply D (6 bases each). Germline CDR1 SGHNT, CDR2 YENEEA. The CDR3 is made up of 16 amino acids. V was clipped by 1 base and J by 6 bases, with 19 bases between them. This chain's CDR3 is CASSLGLQGLTSEQYF. DNA for the CDR3: TGTGCCAGCAGCTTAGGTTTACAGGGACTCACCTCCGAGCAGTACTTC.

The V call is TRBV15, the J call TRBJ2-1, with 7 bases that match TRBD2. Germline CDR1 LNHNV, CDR2 YYDKDF (reference sequence). There are 14 residues in the CDR3. The V segment lost 8 bases and the J segment 7 bases; nucleotides outside the gene matches: 11. CDR3 DNA: TGTGCCACCGGCTCGCGACTAGCTGCTAATGAGCAGTTCTTC. Its protein is CATGSRLAANEQFF.

The V call is TRBV5-5, the J call TRBJ2-7; a weak D match, TRBD1 (6 bases). Trimming took off 0 bases at V and 2 bases at J, with 9 bases between the two ends. This CDR3 contains 14 residues. Germline CDR1 reads SGHKS; CDR2 reads YYEKEE (reference sequence). The DNA of the CDR3 is TGTGCCAGCAGCTTGGCAAAGGGGGCCTACGAGCAGTACTTC. As protein: CASSLAKGAYEQYF.

This clonotype was recorded at least ten times. V and J are TRBV28 and TRBJ2-5, with D unresolved. The CDR3 spans 10 residues. The V end was cut by 6 bases, the J end by 5 bases, with 4 bases between. Germline assignment: CDR1 MDHEN and CDR2 SYDVKM. CDR3 nucleotide sequence: TGTGCCAGCAGCTCGGAGACCCAGTACTTC. It encodes CASSSETQYF.

Of note for this clonotype: Sequence at one end of the junction differs from germline and may be a read error. The chain has TRBV20-1 and TRBJ2-2; 9 bases are shared with TRBD1. The length of the CDR3 is 14 residues. Looked up from germline, CDR1 is DFQATT and CDR2 is SNEGSKA (reference sequence). CDR3 region: CRARDRAITGELFF. For the CDR3, the DNA is TGCAGAGCTAGGGACAGGGCGATCACCGGGGAGCTGTTTTTT.

The sample holds a few counts of this clonotype. The chain recombines TRBV5-1 with TRBJ2-7; 7 positions agree with TRBD1. CDR1 and CDR2 (germline): SGHRS, YFSETQ. Germline trimming cut 4 bases from V and 3 bases from J; bases unmatched to any gene: 4. CDR3 length: 13 residues. CDR3 protein: CASSGDSLYEQYF. CDR3 bases: TGCGCCAGCAGCGGGGACAGCCTCTACGAGCAGTACTTC.

A remark on this clonotype: A much larger clone differs from this one at a single base, so this may be a read error. This chain connects TRBV5-1 to TRBJ2-3, with D possibly being TRBD2 (5 bases). The CDR3 extends over 15 amino acids. V lost 0 bases to trimming and J lost 6 bases, with 14 bases between them. Germline V gene lookup returns CDR1 SGHRS and CDR2 YFSETQ. The CDR3 here is CASSLATLASDTQYF. CDR3 DNA: TGCGCCAGCAGCTTGGCCACTCTAGCTTCTGATACGCAGTATTTT.

As concerns this clonotype: A much larger clone lies a single base off, so this may be a read error. The chain couples TRBV6-6 to TRBJ2-5; D call uncertain. V lost 11 bases to trimming and J lost 5 bases, with 12 bases between them. The germline V gene encodes CDR1 MNHNY and CDR2 SVGAGI (reference sequence). The CDR3 consists of 11 residues. The CDR3 loop reads CAFRLGETQYF. CDR3 sequence (DNA): TGTGCCTTCCGTCTGGGGGAGACCCAGTACTTC.

V gene TRBV4-1 combines with J gene TRBJ2-2, with D maybe TRBD1 (5 bases). Germline V lookup: CDR1 MGHRA, CDR2 YSYEKL. Trimming stripped 3 bases from V and 1 base from J, with 12 bases between. CDR3 length equals 16 residues. This CDR3 is CASSHVLTGNTGELFF. DNA of the CDR3: TGCGCCAGCAGCCACGTCCTTACAGGGAACACCGGGGAGCTGTTTTTT.

About this clonotype: A much larger clone lies one base from this, so it may be a read error. J is TRBJ2-4 and V is TRBV18, with no clear D. Germline CDR1 is KGHSH and CDR2 is LQKENI. The CDR3 loop spans 15 amino acids. The chain's CDR3 is CASSPKWVAKDIQYF. The CDR3 DNA follows: TGTGCCAGCTCACCAAAGTGGGTAGCCAAAGACATTCAGTACTTC.

Concerning this clonotype: This sequence may be a read error, since a much larger clone differs from it by one base. The rearrangement uses TRBV20-1 and TRBJ2-7; 8 nucleotides line up with TRBD2. This CDR3 is built from 12 residues. V lost 3 bases and J lost 6; bases outside the gene matches: 4. Germline V gene data show CDR1 as DFQATT and CDR2 as SNEGSKA (reference sequence). The CDR3 is CSARIAGFEQYF. CDR3 nucleotides: TGCAGTGCTAGGATAGCGGGATTCGAGCAGTACTTC.

The rearrangement joins TRBV12-3 or TRBV12-4 to TRBJ1-5; tentative D call: TRBD1 (5 bases). Trimming cost V 6 bases and J 9 bases, with 18 bases left between them. This CDR3 has 14 residues. Here the CDR3 reads CASSRTGSMVPQHF. CDR3 DNA: TGTGCCAGCAGCCGTACAGGCTCCATGGTGCCCCAGCATTTT.

This chain joins TRBV14 and TRBJ2-5, with D hard to call. Trimming took 2 bases from V and 5 from J, leaving 9 bases between them. The CDR3 is made up of 13 amino acids. Germline V CDR1 and CDR2: SGHDN, FVKESK. The CDR3 DNA is TGTGCCAGCAGCCAATGGTCCTTGGAGACCCAGTACTTC. This sequence encodes CASSQWSLETQYF.

This clonotype was seen only a few times. This chain connects TRBV5-4 to TRBJ2-5, with 7 positions matching TRBD1. This CDR3 region has 14 residues. The junction had 4 bases not matched to a gene; V was cut back by 1 base and J by 4 bases. CDR1 is SGHNT and CDR2 is YYREEE in the germline V gene (reference sequence). The CDR3 bases are TGTGCCAGCAGCTTGCGACAGGGTCGAGAGACCCAGTACTTC. Translation gives CASSLRQGRETQYF.

This clonotype has a handful of counts. The chain links TRBV7-8 to TRBJ2-2; D gene unclear. The CDR3 consists of 14 residues. The V gene lost 3 bases and the J gene lost 5 bases, with 10 bases spanning the gap. The germline V gene has CDR1 SGHVS and CDR2 FQNEAQ. The CDR3 reads CASSLLGGTGELFF. CDR3 in DNA: TGTGCCAGCAGCTTGTTGGGTGGGACCGGGGAGCTGTTTTTT.

This clonotype was observed a handful of times. This rearrangement joins TRBV19 to TRBJ2-3; 8 bases are shared with TRBD2. Trimming took 3 bases from V and 5 from J; bases not matched to a gene: 7. The CDR3 loop spans 15 amino acids. The V gene's germline CDR1 is LNHDA and CDR2 SQIVND (reference sequence). This chain's CDR3 is CASSIRAGVRDTQYF. The CDR3 nucleotides read TGTGCCAGTAGTATTCGAGCGGGAGTTCGAGATACGCAGTATTTT.

There are many counts of this clonotype. The gene calls are TRBV7-2 and TRBJ2-7; tentatively, D is TRBD1 (6 bases). V was pared by 5 bases and J by 9 bases, with 20 bases between. CDR1 is SGHTA, CDR2 FQGNSA, per germline. The CDR3 has 14 amino acids. This CDR3 reads CASSPWDKGVGQYF. The DNA of the CDR3 is TGTGCCAGCAGCCCGTGGGACAAGGGAGTCGGGCAGTACTTC.